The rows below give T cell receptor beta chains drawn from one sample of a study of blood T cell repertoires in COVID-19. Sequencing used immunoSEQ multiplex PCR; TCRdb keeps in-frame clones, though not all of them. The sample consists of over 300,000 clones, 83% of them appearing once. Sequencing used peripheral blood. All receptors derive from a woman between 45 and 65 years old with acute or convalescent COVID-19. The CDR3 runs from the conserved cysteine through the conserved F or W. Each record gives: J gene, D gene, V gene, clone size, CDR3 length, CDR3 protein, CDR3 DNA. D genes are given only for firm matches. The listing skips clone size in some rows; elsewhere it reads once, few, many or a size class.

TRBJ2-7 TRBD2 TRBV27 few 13 CASRSSGSYEQYF TGTGCCAGCAGGTCCAGCGGGAGCTACGAGCAGTACTTC
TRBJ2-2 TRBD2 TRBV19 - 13 CASSLLARGELFF TGTGCCAGTAGTCTACTAGCGAGGGGGGAGCTGTTTTTT
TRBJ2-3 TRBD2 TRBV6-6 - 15 CASRRLAGSTDTQYF TGTGCCAGCAGACGGCTAGCGGGGAGCACAGATACGCAGTATTTT
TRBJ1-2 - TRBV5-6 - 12 CASSLKGYGYTF TGTGCCAGCAGCTTAAAGGGGTATGGCTACACCTTC
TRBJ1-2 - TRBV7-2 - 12 CASSLAADWHTF TGTGCCAGCAGCTTAGCCGCCGATTGGCACACCTTC
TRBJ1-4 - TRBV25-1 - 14 CASSEPGGNEKLFF TGTGCCAGCAGTGAACCGGGGGGTAATGAAAAACTGTTTTTT
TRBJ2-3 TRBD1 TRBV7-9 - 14 CASSLGQGADTQYF TGTGCCAGCAGCTTAGGTCAGGGGGCAGATACGCAGTATTTT
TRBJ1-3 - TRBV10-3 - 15 CAISDGRAPGNTIYF TGTGCCATCAGTGACGGCAGGGCCCCTGGAAACACCATATATTTT
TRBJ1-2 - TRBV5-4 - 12 CASSLTVYGYTF TGTGCCAGCAGCTTGACGGTCTATGGCTACACCTTC
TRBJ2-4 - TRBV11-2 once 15 CASSLMALVGSIQYF TGTGCCAGCAGCTTAATGGCACTAGTGGGTTCCATTCAGTACTTC
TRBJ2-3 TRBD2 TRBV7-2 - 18 CASSPRTGGGSATDTQYF TGTGCCAGCAGCCCAAGAACAGGCGGCGGGAGTGCGACAGATACGCAGTATTTT
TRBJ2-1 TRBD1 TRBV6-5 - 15 CASRQTGQGYNEQFF TGTGCCAGCAGGCAGACGGGACAGGGCTACAATGAGCAGTTCTTC
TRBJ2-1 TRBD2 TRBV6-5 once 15 CASSSSGRARNEQFF TGTGCCAGCAGCTCTAGCGGGAGGGCCCGGAATGAGCAGTTCTTC
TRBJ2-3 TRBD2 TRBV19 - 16 CASSIGAGGDTDTQYF TGTGCCAGTAGTATTGGAGCGGGAGGGGACACAGATACGCAGTATTTT
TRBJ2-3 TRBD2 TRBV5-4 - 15 CASSFKRESTDTQYF TGTGCCAGCAGCTTCAAGCGGGAGAGCACAGATACGCAGTATTTT
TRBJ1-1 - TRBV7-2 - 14 CASSLAGEGAEAFF TGTGCCAGCAGCTTAGCAGGGGAGGGCGCTGAAGCTTTCTTT
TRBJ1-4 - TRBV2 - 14 CASRKQGTNEKLFF TGTGCCAGCAGGAAGCAGGGGACTAATGAAAAACTGTTTTTT
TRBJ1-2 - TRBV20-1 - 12 CSASAGYYGYTF TGCAGTGCTAGTGCAGGGTACTATGGCTACACCTTC
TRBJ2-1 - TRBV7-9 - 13 CASSSRTYNEQFF TGTGCCAGCAGCTCTAGGACATACAATGAGCAGTTCTTC
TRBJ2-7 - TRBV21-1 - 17 CASSKAVGGTRYNEQYF TGTGCCAGCAGCAAAGCTGTAGGGGGGACTAGATATAACGAGCAGTACTTC
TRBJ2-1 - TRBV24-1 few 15 CATSDSTSYADEQFF TGTGCCACCAGTGATTCGACTAGTTATGCCGATGAGCAGTTCTTC
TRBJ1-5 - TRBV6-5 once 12 CASRSEGASQHF TGTGCCAGCAGATCGGAAGGGGCGTCACAGCATTTT
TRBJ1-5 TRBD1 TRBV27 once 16 CASSRPGTAANQPQHF TGTGCCAGCAGCCGACCCGGGACAGCAGCCAATCAGCCCCAGCATTTT
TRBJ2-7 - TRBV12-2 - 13 CASRLAGAYEQYF TGTGCAAGTCGCTTAGCGGGAGCCTACGAGCAGTACTTC
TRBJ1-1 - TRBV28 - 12 CALEAANTEAFF TGTGCCCTAGAGGCGGCTAACACTGAAGCTTTCTTT
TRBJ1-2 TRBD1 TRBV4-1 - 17 CASSQVYRGLANYGYTF TGCGCCAGCAGCCAAGTCTACAGGGGGCTGGCTAACTATGGCTACACCTTC
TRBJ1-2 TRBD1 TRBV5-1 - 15 CASSLGQGANYGYTF TGCGCCAGCAGCTTGGGACAGGGGGCAAACTATGGCTACACCTTC
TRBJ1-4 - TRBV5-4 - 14 CASSRQATNEKLFF TGTGCCAGCAGCCGACAGGCAACTAATGAAAAACTGTTTTTT
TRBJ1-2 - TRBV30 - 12 CASGRPNYGYTF TGTGCCAGCGGACGGCCTAACTATGGCTACACCTTC
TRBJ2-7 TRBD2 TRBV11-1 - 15 CASSLASGSSYEQYF TGTGCCAGCAGCTTAGCTAGCGGGAGCTCCTACGAGCAGTACTTC
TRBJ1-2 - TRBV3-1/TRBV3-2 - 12 CASSLKPGGYTF TGTGCCAGCAGTCTTAAACCGGGAGGCTACACCTTC
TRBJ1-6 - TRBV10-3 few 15 CAIRSEGNGRSPLHF TGTGCCATCAGAAGTGAGGGTAATGGGCGTTCACCCCTCCACTTT
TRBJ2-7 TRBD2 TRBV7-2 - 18 CASSLELAGGSFGYEQYF TGTGCCAGCAGCCTCGAGCTAGCGGGAGGTTCATTTGGGTACGAGCAGTACTTC
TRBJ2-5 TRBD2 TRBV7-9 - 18 CASSPGVWTSGGQETQYF TGTGCCAGCAGCCCAGGGGTATGGACTAGCGGGGGCCAAGAGACCCAGTACTTC
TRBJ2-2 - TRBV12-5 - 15 CASGRTAGGTGELFF TGTGCTAGTGGACGGACAGCCGGAGGCACCGGGGAGCTGTTTTTT
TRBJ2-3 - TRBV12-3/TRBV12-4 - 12 CASSPVLDTQYF TGTGCCAGCAGTCCGGTTTTAGATACGCAGTATTTT
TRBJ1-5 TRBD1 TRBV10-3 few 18 CAISEGTGKSSSNQPQHF TGTGCCATCAGTGAGGGGACAGGGAAAAGCTCTAGCAATCAGCCCCAGCATTTT
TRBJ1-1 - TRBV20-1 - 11 CSAIKTGEAFF TGCAGTGCTATCAAGACGGGAGAAGCTTTCTTT
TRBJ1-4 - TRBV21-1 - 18 CASSPPGQDFATNEKLFF TGTGCCAGCAGCCCGCCAGGACAAGATTTTGCAACTAATGAAAAACTGTTTTTT
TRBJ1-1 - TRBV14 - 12 CASSLFPTEAFF TGTGCCAGCAGCCTCTTCCCGACTGAAGCTTTCTTT
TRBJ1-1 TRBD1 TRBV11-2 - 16 CASSLGRTGGNTEAFF TGTGCCAGCAGCTTAGGGAGGACAGGGGGGAACACTGAAGCTTTCTTT
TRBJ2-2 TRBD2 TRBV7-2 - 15 CASSSGLAETGELFF TGTGCCAGCAGCTCCGGACTAGCTGAAACCGGGGAGCTGTTTTTT
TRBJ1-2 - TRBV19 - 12 CASSIPGYGYTF TGTGCCAGTAGTATCCCCGGCTATGGCTACACCTTC
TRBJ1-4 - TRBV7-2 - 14 CATKGGRSNEKLFF TGTGCCACCAAGGGGGGGCGGAGTAATGAAAAACTGTTTTTT
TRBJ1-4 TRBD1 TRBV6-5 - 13 CASLGQENEKLFF TGTGCCAGCCTGGGACAGGAGAATGAAAAACTGTTTTTT
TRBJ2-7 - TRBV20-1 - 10 CSVRGTEQYF TGCAGTGTTCGGGGGACCGAGCAGTACTTC
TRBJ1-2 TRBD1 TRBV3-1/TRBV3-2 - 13 CASSLQGARGYTF TGTGCCAGCAGCCTACAGGGGGCGCGTGGCTACACCTTC
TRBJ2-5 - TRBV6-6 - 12 CASTSYEETQYF TGTGCCAGCACCTCCTATGAAGAGACCCAGTACTTC
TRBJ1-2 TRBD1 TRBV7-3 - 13 CASSGQGRDGYTF TGTGCCAGCAGCGGACAGGGAAGGGATGGCTACACCTTC
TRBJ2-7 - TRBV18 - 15 CASSPTGTASYEQYF TGTGCCAGCTCACCGACAGGGACTGCCTCCTACGAGCAGTACTTC
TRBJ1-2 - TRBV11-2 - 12 CASSFQLDGYTF TGTGCCAGCAGCTTTCAGCTAGATGGCTACACCTTC
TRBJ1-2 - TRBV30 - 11 CAWRAGLGYTF TGTGCCTGGAGGGCCGGGTTGGGCTACACCTTC
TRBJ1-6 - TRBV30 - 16 CAWSLGLAFSNSPLHF TGTGCCTGGAGTCTAGGGTTAGCGTTTTCGAATTCACCCCTCCACTTT
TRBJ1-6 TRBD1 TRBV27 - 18 CASSPRRYTGTGDSPLHF TGTGCCAGCAGTCCACGTCGCTATACCGGGACAGGGGATTCACCCCTCCACTTT